This TCR beta chain is from a study of human T cells and chemical hapten exposure. The study, taken as a whole, reports: TCRs above 1 in 1000 frequency did not change with DPC sensitization.

The CDR3 consists of 14 residues. V was clipped by 4 bases and J by 4 bases, with 8 bases between them. TCRdb reprocessed the RACE reads via MiXCR and lists one record per CDR3 protein. The sample carries roughly 50,000 distinct CDR3 sequences, roughly 11% recorded once. This clonotype was seen repeatedly, ten times or more. The antigen is undetermined. This sample's time point: patch test 1, 2 weeks after DPC sensitization. Noted treatment: therapeutic diphenylcyclopropenone sensitization with weekly scalp DPC. Unseparated into fractions, whole blood served as the source from which total RNA was extracted. In every case, blood was obtained before the patch test was applied.

This TCR derives from a woman aged 40 to 50 with alopecia areata. Some clones in this sample may be carry-over from other donors' samples. V gene TRBV12-3 or TRBV12-4 combines with J gene TRBJ2-6; D gene unclear. The sample here was whole blood, taken in connection with sensitization to the hapten diphenylcyclopropenone (DPC). The CDR3 here is CASSSSTGANVLTF. The CDR3 nucleotides are TGTGCCAGCAGTTCCTCGACAGGGGCCAACGTCCTGACTTTC.